The sequence of this T cell receptor (beta chain) was determined in a study of T cell responses to AZD1222 COVID-19 vaccine. Germline trimming cut 3 bases from V and 6 bases from J; bases unmatched to any gene: 13. The CDR3 is made up of 17 amino acids. Looked up from germline, CDR1 is KGHSH and CDR2 is LQKENI. The method was immunoSEQ multiplex PCR; TCRdb's version includes in-frame clones alone and lacks a portion of them. Of 180,000 or so clones detected, about 93% appear once; the ten largest clones hold roughly 1%. The sequence was collected from an adult who received the AZD1222 COVID-19 vaccine. The chain joins TRBV18 to TRBJ1-1; 10 nucleotides align to TRBD1. The sequenced sample was peripheral blood, obtained 28 days after the second AZD1222 dose. CDR3 sequence (DNA): TGTGCCAGCTCACCCCCCCTCCGGACAGGGGGAAACGCTGAAGCTTTCTTT. Translation gives CASSPPLRTGGNAEAFF. The complete variable domain, with remaining parts taken from reference TRBV18 and TRBJ1-1, reads NAGVMQNPRHLVRRRGQEARLRCSPMKGHSHVYWYRQLPEEGLKFMVYLQKENIIDESGMPKERFSAEFPKEGPSILRIQQVVRGDSAAYFCASSPPLRTGGNAEAFFGQGTRLTVV.